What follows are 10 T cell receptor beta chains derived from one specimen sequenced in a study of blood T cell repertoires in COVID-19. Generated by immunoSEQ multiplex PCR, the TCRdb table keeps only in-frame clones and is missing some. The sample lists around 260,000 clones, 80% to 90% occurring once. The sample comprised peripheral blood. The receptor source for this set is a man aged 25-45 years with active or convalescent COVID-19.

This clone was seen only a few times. CDR3 nucleotides: TGTGCCAGCAGTTCTCGGGGGAGGGGGAACTCCTATAATTCACCCCTCCACTTT. Translating it yields CASSSRGRGNSYNSPLHF. The rearrangement links TRBV28 to TRBJ1-6; D might be TRBD1 (6 bases). From germline, CDR1 is MDHEN and CDR2 SYDVKM. With 4 bases removed from V and 0 bases from J, the gap between germline ends came to 16 bases. CDR3 length equals 18 residues. The full variable domain, in which reference TRBV28 and TRBJ1-6 provide the parts outside the CDR3, is DVKVTQSSRYLVKRTGEKVFLECVQDMDHENMFWYRQDPGLGLRLIYFSYDVKMKEKGDIPEGYSVSREKKERFSLILESASTNQTSMYLCASSSRGRGNSYNSPLHFGNGTRLTVT.

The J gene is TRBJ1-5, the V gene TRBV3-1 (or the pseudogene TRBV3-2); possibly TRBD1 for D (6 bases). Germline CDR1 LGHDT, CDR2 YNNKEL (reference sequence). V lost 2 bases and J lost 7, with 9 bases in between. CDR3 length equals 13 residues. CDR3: CASSQNRVQPQHF. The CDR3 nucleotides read TGTGCCAGCAGCCAAAACAGGGTCCAGCCCCAGCATTTT.

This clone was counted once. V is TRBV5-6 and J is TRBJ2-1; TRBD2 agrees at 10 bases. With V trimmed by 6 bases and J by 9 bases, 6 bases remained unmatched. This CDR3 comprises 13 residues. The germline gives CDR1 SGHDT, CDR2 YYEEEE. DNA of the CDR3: TGTGCCAGCACTAGCGGGGGCGGAGGTGAGCAGTTCTTC. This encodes CASTSGGGGEQFF.

In DNA, the CDR3 is TGTGCCAGCAGCCAAGATGCGGGACAGTTCTATGGCTACACCTTC. As protein: CASSQDAGQFYGYTF. This chain joins TRBV14 and TRBJ1-2, with TRBD1 identical over 7 bases. Unmatched junction bases numbered 5, after V lost 0 bases and J lost 4 bases. CDR1 and CDR2 from the germline V gene are SGHDN and FVKESK. The CDR3 runs 15 residues.

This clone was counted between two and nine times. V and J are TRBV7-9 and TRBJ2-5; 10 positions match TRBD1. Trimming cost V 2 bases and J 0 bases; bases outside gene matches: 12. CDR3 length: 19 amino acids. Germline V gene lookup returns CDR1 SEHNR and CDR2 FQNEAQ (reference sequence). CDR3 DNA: TGTGCCAGCAGCTTAATTAGGGGACAGGGGTCCTTGTACCAAGAGACCCAGTACTTC. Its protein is CASSLIRGQGSLYQETQYF.

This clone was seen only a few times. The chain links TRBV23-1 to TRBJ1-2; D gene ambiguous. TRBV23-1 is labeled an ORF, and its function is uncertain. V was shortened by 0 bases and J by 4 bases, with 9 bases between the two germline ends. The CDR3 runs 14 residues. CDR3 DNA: TGCGCCAGCAGTCAATCATTTCAGGCCTATGGCTACACCTTC. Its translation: CASSQSFQAYGYTF.

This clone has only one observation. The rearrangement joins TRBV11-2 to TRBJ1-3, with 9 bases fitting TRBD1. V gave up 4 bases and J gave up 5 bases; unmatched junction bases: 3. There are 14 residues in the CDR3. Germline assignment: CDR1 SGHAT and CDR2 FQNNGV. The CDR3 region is CASSWGQGRNTIYF. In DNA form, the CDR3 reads TGTGCCAGCAGCTGGGGACAGGGTAGAAACACCATATATTTT.

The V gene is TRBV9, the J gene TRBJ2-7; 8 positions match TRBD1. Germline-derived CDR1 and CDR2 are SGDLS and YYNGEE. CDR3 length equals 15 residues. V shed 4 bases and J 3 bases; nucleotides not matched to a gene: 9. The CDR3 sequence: CASSRSTGGNYEQYF. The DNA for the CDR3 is TGTGCCAGCAGCCGTTCAACAGGGGGTAACTACGAGCAGTACTTC.

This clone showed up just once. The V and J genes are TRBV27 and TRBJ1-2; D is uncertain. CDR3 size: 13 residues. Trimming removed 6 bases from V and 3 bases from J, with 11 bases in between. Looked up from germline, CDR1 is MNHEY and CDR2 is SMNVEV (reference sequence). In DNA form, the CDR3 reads TGTGCCAGCAGCCTGACAATCGACTATGGCTACACCTTC. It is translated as CASSLTIDYGYTF.

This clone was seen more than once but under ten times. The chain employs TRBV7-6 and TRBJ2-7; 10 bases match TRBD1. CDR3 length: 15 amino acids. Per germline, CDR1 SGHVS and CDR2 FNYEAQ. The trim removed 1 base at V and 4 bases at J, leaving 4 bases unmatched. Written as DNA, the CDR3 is TGTGCCAGCAGCTTAGACGGGGACAGGGGATACGAGCAGTACTTC. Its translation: CASSLDGDRGYEQYF.